This T cell receptor beta chain was recovered during a study of technical replicates of blood from a handful of donors (dated by TCRdb to the late 2010s). Library method: the immunoSEQ multiplex PCR assay. This immuneACCESS table, as held by TCRdb, lists in-frame sequences with V and J called but not all clones. Of the missing ones, under half trace to an unresolved V gene in checked studies; the others have no known cause. Here the sample has 75,000 to 100,000 clones; around nine tenths occur a single time. Approximately 0.28% of the sample comes from the top ten. As to this clone: Its antigen has not been determined. Base qualities are not at hand, and no much larger clone is one base apart.

Trimming leaves V shorter by 1 base and J shorter by 5 bases, with the junction holding 12 bases beyond the gene matches. Measured from the cysteine to the phenylalanine, the CDR3 is 17 residues long. CDR3 DNA only is kept here, 51 bases in frame from base 1. Reading the germline V gene (reference sequence) gives CDR1 PRHDT and CDR2 FYEKMQ. Sequencing was performed on T cells isolated from PBMCs. This TCR came from a human donor in good health. In this chain, TRBV13 is recombined with TRBJ2-7, with TRBD2 matching 9 junction bases. The nucleotide sequence reads TGTGCCAGCAGCTTAGATCTGGGCGGGGGGGCTTCCCACGAGCAGTACTTC. This is translated as CASSLDLGGGASHEQYF.